The source of this TCR beta chain is a study of blood T cell repertoires in COVID-19. Study as a whole: Sites across the United States, Italy and Spain contributed samples from acute and convalescent COVID-19.

Participants spanned ages roughly 18 to 95 years and resided in roughly 22 US areas. Researchers sorted participants into cohorts using their self-reported clinical history. Repertoires were generated with immunoSEQ multiplex PCR, while TCRdb's copy carries only in-frame clones and drops some. The sample carries 150,000 or so clones, roughly 89% recorded once. Germline lookup yields CDR1 SGDLS and CDR2 YYNGEE. The CDR3 length is 16 residues. With 4 bases removed from V and 10 bases from J, the gap between germline ends came to 21 bases. The sample consisted of PBMCs or T cells enriched from blood (not recorded which). The chain links TRBV9 to TRBJ1-6; D not resolved. This receptor was taken from a woman between 50 and 59 years old who had been exposed to COVID-19. CDR3 amino acids: CASSSTPGEPWSPLHF. The CDR3 bases are TGTGCCAGCAGCTCAACCCCCGGGGAACCTTGGTCACCCCTCCACTTT.